This T cell receptor beta chain was recorded in a study of T cells in Graves' hyperthyroidism and ophthalmopathy. The CDR3 sequence is 13 residues long. Trimming removed 6 bases from V and 7 bases from J; junction bases left unmatched: 8. CDR1 is MDHEN and CDR2 is SYDVKM in the germline V gene. RNA transcripts served as the template for amplifying TCR beta CDR3 regions. The HTBI set primed first-round TCR CDR3 RT-PCR. TCRdb reprocessed the multiplex PCR reads with MiXCR, giving one entry per CDR3 protein. The sample shows 450,000 to 600,000 distinct CDR3 sequences, 14% of them seen only once. The receptor was derived from a woman in her 40s with Graves' hyperthyroidism. Source material: blood. The gene calls are TRBV28 and TRBJ2-5; TRBD1 matches 7 bases. The CDR3 nucleotides read TGTGCCAGCAGATCGGGACAGCTCGGGACCCAGTACTTC. Amino acids: CASRSGQLGTQYF.